This T cell receptor beta chain was sequenced during a study of brain metastases from non-small cell lung cancer. General observations from the study: Compared with primary tumors, brain metastases showed less T-cell infiltration.

This clone came up a few times. What it binds is unknown. Germline loops: CDR1 LGHNA, CDR2 YNFKEQ. There are 17 residues in the CDR3. After removal of 0 bases from V and 6 bases from J, the junction contained 11 bases not matched to a gene. Repertoires were generated with immunoSEQ multiplex PCR, while TCRdb's copy carries only in-frame clones and drops some. Altogether over 2,500 clones are present, around four fifths being singletons, with the ten largest covering 18%. The TCR comes from a donor at least 40 years old with non-small cell lung cancer. The genes are TRBV4-2 and TRBJ2-7; 10 bases agree with TRBD2. Sequencing was done on a sample of primary lung tumor tissue. CDR3 in amino acids: CASSQDRTSGVGLEQYF. The CDR3, as DNA: TGTGCCAGCAGCCAAGATCGGACTAGCGGAGTGGGCCTCGAGCAGTACTTC.